The 32 T cell receptor beta chains listed next were all sequenced from one sample in a study of blood T cell repertoires in COVID-19. Clones were sequenced by immunoSEQ multiplex PCR, and TCRdb holds only the in-frame ones, with some missing. This sample carries 200,000 to 250,000 clones, around four fifths of them seen once, and the ten largest clones take around 6.5%. The sequenced sample consisted of peripheral blood. Every receptor here comes from a woman between 55 and 75 years old with active or convalescent COVID-19.

This clone has a single count. The V and J genes are TRBV6-2 or TRBV6-3 and TRBJ2-1; 12 nucleotides align to TRBD2. V lost 2 bases to trimming and J lost 7 bases; unmatched junction nucleotides: 3. The CDR3 is made up of 15 amino acids. Germline V gene lookup returns CDR1 MNHEY and CDR2 SVGEGT. This CDR3 reads CASSYASGGGNEQFF. Written as DNA, the CDR3 is TGTGCCAGCAGTTACGCTAGCGGGGGGGGGAATGAGCAGTTCTTC.

The J gene is TRBJ2-1, the V gene TRBV6-6, with TRBD2 identical over 15 bases. The germline CDR1 and CDR2 sequences are MNHNY and SVGAGI (reference sequence). This CDR3 contains 14 residues. V trimming: 7 bases; J trimming: 9 bases; junction bases outside the gene matches: 4. The CDR3 loop is CASKWGLAGGEQFF. For the CDR3, the DNA is TGTGCCAGCAAGTGGGGACTAGCGGGAGGTGAGCAGTTCTTC.

The chain carries TRBV7-2 and TRBJ2-2; 8 positions match TRBD1. The CDR3 consists of 16 residues. CDR1 is SGHTA, CDR2 FQGNSA, per germline. With 5 bases clipped from V and 7 bases from J, the junction kept 12 bases outside the gene matches. For the CDR3, the DNA is TGTGCCAGCAGCCTCGCCTTCAGGGGGCGAAGCGGGGAGCTGTTTTTT. Its protein product is CASSLAFRGRSGELFF.

The rearrangement links TRBV2 to TRBJ2-7; tentative D call: TRBD2 (5 bases). This CDR3 comprises 16 residues. Germline values: CDR1 SNHLY, CDR2 FYNNEI. V dropped 4 bases and J dropped 2 bases, with 18 bases sitting between them. CDR3 DNA sequence: TGTGCCAGCAGTGGGCCCAGAGGGAGCACTCCCTACGAGCAGTACGTC. It translates to CASSGPRGSTPYEQYV.

The chain employs TRBV18 and TRBJ2-7; no reliable D call. Trimming took off 2 bases at V and 1 base at J, with 6 bases between the two ends. From germline, CDR1 is KGHSH and CDR2 LQKENI. The CDR3 is 13 residues long. CDR3 nucleotide sequence: TGTGCCAGCTCACCAGGCGGTTCCTACGAGCAGTACGTC. Its protein is CASSPGGSYEQYV.

This clone was counted ten times or more. The chain joins TRBV11-3 to TRBJ2-7; D is possibly TRBD1 (6 bases). The CDR3 length is 16 residues. Between the trimmed V and J ends, which lost 5 bases and 2 bases, there was a span of 19 bases. Germline V lookup: CDR1 SGHNT, CDR2 YENEEA. The DNA for the CDR3 is TGTGCCAGCAGCCCCCTTGGACAGATGGGAACCTACGAGCAGTACTTC. Protein: CASSPLGQMGTYEQYF.

The chain carries TRBV3-1 (or the pseudogene TRBV3-2) and TRBJ2-1; 11 bases agree with TRBD2. The length of the CDR3 is 19 residues. The J segment lost 8 bases and the V segment lost 0 bases, leaving 15 bases of the junction unmatched. The germline CDR1 and CDR2 sequences are LGHDT and YNNKEL (reference sequence). Here the CDR3 reads CASSQDGGLAGRVHDEQFF. Written as DNA, the CDR3 is TGTGCCAGCAGCCAAGATGGCGGACTAGCGGGCAGAGTTCATGATGAGCAGTTCTTC.

Details on this clone: The junction differs from germline at one of its ends, possibly a read error. This sequence joins TRBV12-3 or TRBV12-4 and TRBJ2-7; possible D gene TRBD1, 6 bases. The CDR3 spans 13 residues. CDR3 nucleotides: TGTGCCAGCAGCCCCGGGACATCTTACGAGCAGTGCTTC. Protein: CASSPGTSYEQCF.

The count of this clone is one. This chain uses TRBV11-1 with TRBJ2-1; D gene ambiguous. The CDR3 has 11 amino acids. Germline V gene data show CDR1 as SGHAT and CDR2 as FQDESV (reference sequence). Trimming shortened V by 5 bases and J by 5 bases, and 4 bases separated the two germline ends. CDR3 protein: CASSVDNEQFF. CDR3 coding DNA: TGTGCCAGCAGCGTCGACAATGAGCAGTTCTTC.

The J gene is TRBJ2-2, the V gene TRBV5-1, with D unclear. V was cut by 0 bases and J by 4 bases, with 4 bases left in between. Germline V gene data show CDR1 as SGHRS and CDR2 as YFSETQ. The CDR3 totals 13 residues. CDR3 in amino acids: CASSLAGTGELFF. The CDR3 DNA reads TGCGCCAGCAGCTTGGCCGGCACCGGGGAGCTGTTTTTT.

Worth noting for this clone: The germline gene is not matched at one end of the junction; a read error may be the cause. The chain recombines TRBV10-1 with TRBJ2-1; a possible D gene is TRBD1 (5 bases). The CDR3 contains 13 residues. Germline V CDR1 and CDR2: WNHNN, SYGVQD (reference sequence). CDR3 loop: CASSVTVGALPVF. DNA of the CDR3: TGCGCCAGCAGTGTTACAGTAGGGGCGTTACCCGTCTTC.

The rearrangement links TRBV11-3 to TRBJ1-2; TRBD1 might be the D (5 bases). Trimming took 0 bases from V and 6 from J, leaving 8 bases between them. The CDR3 totals 13 residues. Germline-derived CDR1 and CDR2 are SGHNT and YENEEA. The DNA of the CDR3 is TGTGCCAGCAGCTTAGAAGGGGTGGATGGCTACACCTTC. Translating gives CASSLEGVDGYTF.

As for this clone: The DNA is omitted, as the CDR3 cannot be located on it reliably, and the CDR3 follows TCRdb's listing. The chain carries TRBV27 and TRBJ2-3; whether TRBD2, the table's D call, matches the DNA was not checked. Inclusive of both ends, the CDR3 amounts to 15 amino acids. Germline V lookup: CDR1 MNHEY, CDR2 SMNVEV (reference sequence). CDR3 protein: CASSSSGGAVDTQYF.

V usage is TRBV25-1 and J usage is TRBJ2-7; weak D call: TRBD2 (5 bases). This CDR3 comprises 11 residues. CDR1 and CDR2 from the germline V gene are MGHDK and SYGVNS. V dropped 2 bases and J dropped 7 bases, with 6 bases sitting between them. The CDR3 DNA reads TGTGCCAGCAGTGAACGGGGAGAGCAGTACTTC. The encoded protein is CASSERGEQYF.

The chain carries TRBV3-1 (or the pseudogene TRBV3-2) and TRBJ1-1; D remains ambiguous. This CDR3 spans 13 amino acids. V was pared by 5 bases and J by 1 base, with 8 bases between. Germline V gene data show CDR1 as LGHDT and CDR2 as YNNKEL (reference sequence). Here the CDR3 reads CASSKAGNTEAFF. Written as DNA, the CDR3 is TGTGCCAGCAGCAAAGCGGGGAACACTGAAGCTTTCTTT.

The CDR3 sequence: CASSLDASGRQKETQYF. The DNA for the CDR3 is TGTGCCAGCAGCTTAGATGCTAGCGGGCGACAAAAAGAGACCCAGTACTTC. V is TRBV7-9 and J is TRBJ2-5; TRBD2 matches at 8 bases. Germline lookup yields CDR1 SEHNR and CDR2 FQNEAQ (reference sequence). The CDR3 is 17 residues long. Trimming at V came to 1 base and at J to 3 bases, leaving 10 bases not matched to a gene.

This chain links TRBV5-1 with TRBJ2-1; 9 bases agree with TRBD2. J lost 3 bases, V lost 6 bases, and 4 bases had no gene match. Germline CDR1 SGHRS, CDR2 YFSETQ. This CDR3 has 14 residues. The CDR3: CASNPSGDYNEQFF. As DNA, the CDR3 is TGCGCCAGCAATCCTAGCGGGGACTACAATGAGCAGTTCTTC.

This clone was seen more than once but under ten times. This sequence joins TRBV7-9 and TRBJ1-1, with D perhaps matching TRBD1 (5 bases). The CDR3 has 15 residues. In germline, CDR1 is SEHNR, CDR2 FQNEAQ (reference sequence). Trimming left V 3 bases short and J 11 bases short, with 22 bases between. In DNA, the CDR3 is TGTGCCAGCAGCTTGGGACTAGACGCAGAGGTGCGGGCTTTCTTT. Protein sequence: CASSLGLDAEVRAFF.

The gene calls are TRBV7-9 and TRBJ1-2; tentative D call: TRBD1 (5 bases). The CDR3 contains 13 residues. Germline CDR1 and CDR2: SEHNR and FQNEAQ (reference sequence). The ends were cut back, 1 base at V and 6 bases at J, with 9 bases in the middle. CDR3 bases: TGTGCCAGCAGCTTAGGCCGGGGGGATGGCTACACCTTC. Translation: CASSLGRGDGYTF. The full variable domain, rest sourced from reference TRBV7-9 and TRBJ1-2, is DTGVSQNPRHKITKRGQNVTFRCDPISEHNRLYWYRQTLGQGPEFLTYFQNEAQLEKSRLLSDRFSAERPKGSFSTLEIQRTEQGDSAMYLCASSLGRGDGYTFGSGTRLTVV.

The chain recombines TRBV19 with TRBJ1-1; D is uncertain. Germline values: CDR1 LNHDA, CDR2 SQIVND (reference sequence). The CDR3 has 14 amino acids. Trimming removed 7 bases from V and 5 bases from J, with 17 bases in between. The CDR3, as DNA: TGTGCCAGTAACCCGTCCGGGGTGGGGACTGAAGCTTTCTTT. This translates into CASNPSGVGTEAFF.

The V and J genes are TRBV9 and TRBJ1-4, with 9 nucleotides matching TRBD1. Germline V gene sequence: CDR1 SGDLS, CDR2 YYNGEE. With V trimmed by 0 bases and J by 5 bases, 8 bases remained unmatched. This CDR3 contains 17 residues. CDR3 bases: TGTGCCAGCAGCGTAGAAGGAGGGACAGGGATCAATGAAAAACTGTTTTTT. Translation: CASSVEGGTGINEKLFF.

The J gene is TRBJ1-1, the V gene TRBV5-1; 9 nucleotides line up with TRBD1. Germline-derived CDR1 and CDR2 are SGHRS and YFSETQ. This CDR3 is 14 amino acids long. The J segment lost 4 bases and the V segment lost 5 bases, leaving 6 bases of the junction unmatched. CDR3 in amino acids: CASRLLQGATEAFF. DNA for the CDR3: TGCGCCAGCAGACTCTTACAGGGGGCCACTGAAGCTTTCTTT.

The rearrangement joins TRBV27 to TRBJ2-3; 11 nucleotides match TRBD1. The J segment lost 6 bases and the V segment lost 5 bases, leaving 7 bases of the junction unmatched. CDR3 size: 15 residues. Germline V gene data show CDR1 as MNHEY and CDR2 as SMNVEV (reference sequence). The CDR3 region is CASSVSGTGGDTQYF. Here the CDR3 DNA reads TGTGCCAGCAGTGTTTCCGGGACAGGGGGGGATACGCAGTATTTT.

This sequence joins TRBV27 and TRBJ1-6; TRBD1 matches at 8 bases. CDR1 MNHEY and CDR2 SMNVEV come from the germline V gene (reference sequence). The J segment lost 10 bases and the V segment lost 6 bases, leaving 8 bases of the junction unmatched. The CDR3 is 14 amino acids. The DNA of the CDR3 is TGTGCCAGCAGCCCGACAGGGGACTCCTCACCCCTCCACTTT. Residues: CASSPTGDSSPLHF.

J is TRBJ2-1 and V is TRBV2, with TRBD2 matching over 8 bases. The junction had 10 bases not matched to a gene; V was cut back by 7 bases and J by 8 bases. CDR1 is SNHLY, CDR2 FYNNEI, per germline. This CDR3 has 14 residues. CDR3 sequence reads: CASTTGLVRYEQFF. In DNA form, the CDR3 reads TGTGCCAGCACTACGGGACTAGTAAGGTATGAGCAGTTCTTC.

The gene calls are TRBV10-1 and TRBJ1-1; D gene ambiguous. Germline assignment: CDR1 WNHNN and CDR2 SYGVQD (reference sequence). The CDR3 length is 13 residues. V was trimmed by 4 bases and J by 1 base, leaving 7 bases between them. DNA for the CDR3: TGCGCCAGCAGTGGAGCAGGGAACACTGAAGCTTTCTTT. Translation: CASSGAGNTEAFF.

The chain uses TRBV6-5 and TRBJ1-3; D is undetermined. V shed 6 bases and J shed 0 bases, with 9 bases lying between them. The CDR3 has 14 residues. Germline CDR1 reads MNHEY; CDR2 reads SVGAGI. CDR3 DNA: TGTGCCAGCAGCTTCAGTCGCTCTGGAAACACCATATATTTT. Amino acid sequence: CASSFSRSGNTIYF.

The chain carries TRBV27 and TRBJ1-4, with D possibly being TRBD1 (5 bases). CDR1 is MNHEY, CDR2 SMNVEV, per germline (reference sequence). The V gene lost 2 bases and the J gene lost 2 bases, with 12 bases spanning the gap. The CDR3 extends over 16 amino acids. CDR3 in amino acids: CASSLQGSLTNEKLFF. The CDR3 DNA sequence: TGTGCCAGCAGTTTACAGGGATCTTTGACTAATGAAAAACTGTTTTTT.

The rearrangement uses TRBV6-1 and TRBJ2-1; TRBD1 matches 8 bases. CDR3 length: 16 amino acids. The germline CDR1 and CDR2 sequences are MNHNS and SASEGT. Germline trimming cut 0 bases from V and 5 bases from J; bases unmatched to any gene: 6. The CDR3 loop is CASSEAQGTGHNEQFF. The DNA for the CDR3 is TGTGCCAGCAGTGAAGCGCAGGGGACAGGACACAATGAGCAGTTCTTC.

This chain uses TRBV13 with TRBJ2-2, with a tentative D call TRBD2 (5 bases). Between the trimmed V and J ends, which lost 6 bases and 5 bases, there was a span of 10 bases. Germline V gives CDR1 PRHDT, CDR2 FYEKMQ (reference sequence). CDR3 size: 13 residues. This CDR3 is CASRLRGTGELFF. The DNA of the CDR3 is TGTGCCAGCAGGTTACGGGGAACCGGGGAGCTGTTTTTT.

The V call is TRBV7-2, the J call TRBJ1-1; D gene unclear. Germline values: CDR1 SGHTA, CDR2 FQGNSA. The CDR3 totals 12 residues. V lost 5 bases to trimming and J lost 6 bases, with 10 bases between them. CDR3 DNA sequence: TGTGCCAGCAGCATAGGAGTGGCTGAAGCTTTCTTT. Translated, it gives CASSIGVAEAFF.

The chain recombines TRBV7-9 with TRBJ2-5; 8 bases match TRBD2. This CDR3 comprises 16 residues. The V and J ends lost 1 base and 2 bases, in that order; junction bases with no gene match: 6. Germline CDR1 SEHNR, CDR2 FQNEAQ (reference sequence). The CDR3 sequence: CASSLGLAGLQETQYF. CDR3 DNA sequence: TGTGCCAGCAGCTTAGGATTAGCGGGGTTACAAGAGACCCAGTACTTC.